These 30 T cell receptor beta chains were all obtained from the same sample, sequenced in a study of T cell responses to AZD1222 COVID-19 vaccine. Assay used: immunoSEQ multiplex PCR; TCRdb lists only in-frame clones, some missing. The sample lists about 73,000 clones, 90% occurring once. The input for sequencing was peripheral blood, taken 28 days after the second AZD1222 dose. The receptors come from an adult who received the AZD1222 COVID-19 vaccine.

The rearrangement links TRBV7-2 to TRBJ1-2, with D possibly TRBD1 on 6 matching bases. This CDR3 is 14 amino acids long. The germline V and J ends were trimmed by 5 bases and 3 bases, with 13 bases remaining between them. From germline, CDR1 is SGHTA and CDR2 FQGNSA. CDR3 bases: TGTGCCAGCAGCCCTCAACAGGGCTACTATGGCTACACCTTC. Its protein product is CASSPQQGYYGYTF.

The rearrangement uses TRBV4-2 and TRBJ1-1; possibly TRBD1 for D (6 bases). This CDR3 is built from 13 residues. Per germline, CDR1 LGHNA and CDR2 YNFKEQ. Trimming took 0 bases from V and 6 from J, leaving 8 bases between them. CDR3 bases: TGTGCCAGCAGCCAAGATAAGGGGGCTGAAGCTTTCTTT. It yields the protein CASSQDKGAEAFF.

This chain uses TRBV12-3 or TRBV12-4 with TRBJ1-2; 7 bases match TRBD1. V lost 6 bases to trimming and J lost 5 bases; unmatched junction nucleotides: 3. CDR3 length equals 12 residues. CDR3 region: CASSADRYGYTF. The CDR3 DNA is TGTGCCAGCAGCGCGGACAGGTATGGCTACACCTTC.

V is TRBV3-1 (or the pseudogene TRBV3-2) and J is TRBJ1-4, with 7 bases matching TRBD1. The V segment lost 1 base and the J segment 5 bases; nucleotides outside the gene matches: 4. Germline CDR1 reads LGHDT; CDR2 reads YNNKEL (reference sequence). CDR3 length equals 15 residues. The CDR3 DNA reads as TGTGCCAGCAGCCAAGGTTTAGGGGGCAATGAAAAACTGTTTTTT. Its protein is CASSQGLGGNEKLFF.

The chain has TRBV10-3 and TRBJ1-6; unclear D gene. The V end lost 3 bases, the J end lost 4 bases, and 7 bases lay between the germline ends. Germline assignment: CDR1 ENHRY and CDR2 SYGVKD. This CDR3 has 14 residues. The CDR3 nucleotides read TGTGCCATCAGTGACGGGGATTATAATTCACCCCTCCACTTT. The encoded protein is CAISDGDYNSPLHF.

V usage is TRBV6-5 and J usage is TRBJ1-1; no clear D. V lost 5 bases to trimming and J lost 3 bases, with 10 bases between them. This CDR3 comprises 13 residues. Germline loops: CDR1 MNHEY, CDR2 SVGAGI. The CDR3 here is CASSKITDTEAFF. For the CDR3, the DNA is TGTGCCAGCAGTAAGATAACAGACACTGAAGCTTTCTTT.

This sequence joins TRBV4-3 and TRBJ1-2; D unresolved. The ends were cut back, 3 bases at V and 4 bases at J, with 18 bases in the middle. The CDR3 spans 16 residues. CDR1 is LGHNA and CDR2 is YSLEER in the germline V gene. Here the CDR3 reads CASSHESTSNSYGYTF. CDR3 in DNA: TGCGCCAGCAGCCATGAAAGCACGTCCAATTCCTATGGCTACACCTTC.

The V call is TRBV18, the J call TRBJ2-7, with D perhaps matching TRBD2 (6 bases). The germline CDR1 and CDR2 sequences are KGHSH and LQKENI. This CDR3 spans 14 amino acids. The germline V and J ends were trimmed by 3 bases and 3 bases, with 12 bases remaining between them. DNA for the CDR3: TGTGCCAGCTCACCCCGGGAGATAGACTACGAGCAGTACTTC. Protein product: CASSPREIDYEQYF.

This chain uses TRBV6-1 with TRBJ1-1; D is perhaps TRBD1 (5 bases). Per germline, CDR1 MNHNS and CDR2 SASEGT. The CDR3 sequence is 14 residues long. V lost 2 bases and J lost 5, with 12 bases in between. The CDR3 DNA is TGTGCCAGCAGTGAAACGGGGAGGGGAACTGAAGCTTTCTTT. This gives the protein CASSETGRGTEAFF.

The V and J genes are TRBV6-2 or TRBV6-3 and TRBJ1-6; 7 bases are shared with TRBD1. CDR3 length equals 14 residues. V lost 6 bases, J lost 7 bases, and 6 bases stayed unmatched. CDR1 and CDR2 (germline): MNHEY, SVGEGT. The CDR3 sequence: CASSVTGVNSPLHF. As DNA, the CDR3 is TGTGCCAGCAGCGTAACAGGGGTAAATTCACCCCTCCACTTT.

This clone was counted between two and nine times. The rearrangement uses TRBV28 and TRBJ1-5, with unresolved D. The CDR3 totals 15 residues. Trimming left V 6 bases short and J 4 bases short, with 16 bases between. Germline-derived CDR1 and CDR2 are MDHEN and SYDVKM. CDR3 residues: CASRPVLILNQPQHF. Written as DNA, the CDR3 is TGTGCCAGCAGACCGGTCCTGATCTTGAATCAGCCCCAGCATTTT.

The J gene is TRBJ2-7, the V gene TRBV11-2; possible D gene TRBD2, 5 bases. CDR3 length: 12 residues. The germline V gene has CDR1 SGHAT and CDR2 FQNNGV. Trimming took off 5 bases at V and 7 bases at J, with 12 bases between the two ends. This CDR3 reads CASSHNEGEQYF. CDR3 nucleotides: TGTGCCAGCAGCCACAACGAGGGAGAGCAGTACTTC.

This clone was observed a few times. The rearrangement uses TRBV5-6 and TRBJ1-2; a weak D match, TRBD1 (5 bases). Trimming pared 4 bases from V and 8 bases from J, leaving 15 bases between. Germline V lookup: CDR1 SGHDT, CDR2 YYEEEE. The CDR3 has 13 residues. In DNA form, the CDR3 reads TGTGCCAGCAGCCCGGGTCTGGGGGAAGGCTACACCTTC. It codes for CASSPGLGEGYTF. The whole variable domain, filled in from reference TRBV5-6 and TRBJ1-2, reads DAGVTQSPTHLIKTRGQQVTLRCSPKSGHDTVSWYQQALGQGPQFIFQYYEEEERQRGNFPDRFSGHQFPNYSSELNVNALLLGDSALYLCASSPGLGEGYTFGSGTRLTVV.

V usage is TRBV5-4 and J usage is TRBJ1-4; 9 nucleotides match TRBD1. J was trimmed by 7 bases and V by 5 bases; bases with no gene match: 6. Germline V gene sequence: CDR1 SGHNT, CDR2 YYREEE (reference sequence). CDR3 length equals 14 residues. The CDR3 spells CASSLQGAGEKLFF. In DNA, the CDR3 is TGTGCCAGCAGTTTACAGGGGGCCGGTGAAAAACTGTTTTTT.

The rearrangement joins TRBV2 to TRBJ1-5, with TRBD1 matching 7 bases. The CDR3 sequence is 15 residues long. Per the germline V gene, CDR1 is SNHLY and CDR2 is FYNNEI. V was clipped by 7 bases and J by 0 bases; unmatched bases: 6. The CDR3: CASTADRDSNQPQHF. CDR3 coding DNA: TGTGCCAGCACCGCTGACAGGGATAGCAATCAGCCCCAGCATTTT.

This chain connects TRBV5-8 to TRBJ2-7, with D tentatively TRBD1 or TRBD2 (5 bases each). V lost 2 bases to trimming and J lost 1 base, with 13 bases between them. The CDR3 is 15 residues long. Germline V gene data show CDR1 as SGHTS and CDR2 as YDEGEE. The CDR3 here is CASSFPRGPSYEQYF. DNA of the CDR3: TGTGCCAGCAGCTTCCCGAGGGGACCATCCTACGAGCAGTACTTC.

A single count supports this clone. V is TRBV2 and J is TRBJ1-1; D gene uncertain. The CDR3 is 14 amino acids. Deletions cut 6 bases from V and 1 base from J, with 12 bases between. Per the germline V gene, CDR1 is SNHLY and CDR2 is FYNNEI. CDR3 bases: TGTGCCAGCAGGCTATCAGGTACGAACACTGAAGCTTTCTTT. Translation: CASRLSGTNTEAFF.

The rearrangement uses TRBV7-2 and TRBJ1-1, with D tentatively TRBD1 (5 bases). Germline V gives CDR1 SGHTA, CDR2 FQGNSA. This CDR3 region has 14 residues. The germline V and J ends were trimmed by 6 bases and 0 bases, with 11 bases remaining between them. The CDR3 DNA reads as TGTGCCAGCAGGTTTGAGGGGATGAACACTGAAGCTTTCTTT. It specifies CASRFEGMNTEAFF.

The chain carries TRBV7-8 and TRBJ2-6, with D tentatively TRBD1 or TRBD2 (5 bases each). The germline V gene has CDR1 SGHVS and CDR2 FQNEAQ. CDR3 length: 18 residues. Trimming took off 4 bases at V and 4 bases at J, with 20 bases between the two ends. The CDR3 loop is CASSSLRDPQAGANVLTF. The CDR3 nucleotides are TGTGCCAGCAGCTCCCTAAGGGACCCTCAGGCCGGGGCCAACGTCCTGACTTTC.

This rearrangement joins TRBV30 to TRBJ1-2, with TRBD1 as a possible D gene (6 bases). This CDR3 contains 11 residues. The V gene lost 3 bases and the J gene lost 7 bases, with 9 bases spanning the gap. The V gene's germline CDR1 is GTSNPN and CDR2 SVGIG (reference sequence). The CDR3 DNA follows: TGTGCCTGGAGCGTGGGGGCTGGCTACACCTTC. It yields the protein CAWSVGAGYTF.

On this clone: Within the sample, other DNA sequences also encode this same CDR3. The V call is TRBV30, the J call TRBJ1-5, with a tentative D call TRBD1 (6 bases). V lost 2 bases and J 3 bases, leaving 8 bases between the germline ends. CDR3 size: 13 residues. CDR1 and CDR2 from the germline V gene are GTSNPN and SVGIG (reference sequence). Here the CDR3 DNA reads TGTGCCTGGAGTCGACAGGACAATCAGCCCCAGCATTTT. Its translation is CAWSRQDNQPQHF.

V usage is TRBV4-1 and J usage is TRBJ1-4; maybe TRBD1 (5 bases). The ends were cut back, 2 bases at V and 8 bases at J, with 21 bases in the middle. The CDR3 consists of 17 residues. Germline V gene sequence: CDR1 MGHRA, CDR2 YSYEKL. The CDR3 DNA reads as TGCGCCAGCAGCCAATCTGGGGCCCTGCGGATAGAGGAAAAACTGTTTTTT. Residues: CASSQSGALRIEEKLFF.

This clone appeared a few times. V usage is TRBV11-2 and J usage is TRBJ1-5; no reliable D call. CDR1 SGHAT and CDR2 FQNNGV come from the germline V gene. V gave up 4 bases and J gave up 6 bases, with 19 bases separating them. The CDR3 length is 16 residues. CDR3 coding DNA: TGTGCCAGCAGCTCACCGGAGGGAGGGAGTGGTCAGCCCCAGCATTTT. It codes for CASSSPEGGSGQPQHF.

Details on this clone: A read error may produce the germline difference seen at one junction end. V and J are TRBV5-8 and TRBJ1-1; 9 positions match TRBD1. This CDR3 is built from 15 residues. Germline values: CDR1 SGHTS, CDR2 YDEGEE. This CDR3 is CASSPRTGVKTEAFF. In nucleotides, the CDR3 is TGTGCCAGCAGCCCCCGGACAGGGGTGAAGACTGAAGCTTTCTTT. The complete variable domain, with remaining parts taken from reference TRBV5-8 and TRBJ1-1, reads EAGVTQSPTHLIKTRGQQATLRCSPISGHTSVYWYQQALGLGLQFLLWYDEGEERNRGNFPPRFSGRQFPNYSSELNVNALELEDSALYLCASSPRTGVKTEAFFGQGTRLTVV.

V and J are TRBV12-3 or TRBV12-4 and TRBJ1-2, with D unresolved. This CDR3 is built from 13 residues. The V end was cut by 3 bases, the J end by 2 bases, with 7 bases between. The CDR3 DNA follows: TGTGCCAGCAGTTTTGCAGCCAACTATGGCTACACCTTC. Its protein is CASSFAANYGYTF.

The J gene is TRBJ1-1, the V gene TRBV11-2; TRBD1 might be the D (6 bases). The CDR3 has 14 amino acids. The germline CDR1 and CDR2 sequences are SGHAT and FQNNGV. The ends were cut back, 2 bases at V and 4 bases at J, with 11 bases in the middle. The CDR3 sequence is CASSLPQGGTEAFF. CDR3 in DNA: TGTGCCAGCAGCTTACCACAGGGTGGCACTGAAGCTTTCTTT.

This chain joins TRBV6-5 and TRBJ1-5; TRBD1 might be the D (6 bases). V was cut by 6 bases and J by 4 bases, with 10 bases left in between. This CDR3 has 13 residues. The germline CDR1 and CDR2 sequences are MNHEY and SVGAGI. For the CDR3, the DNA is TGTGCCAGCAGAGGACAGTCAAATCAGCCCCAGCATTTT. It encodes CASRGQSNQPQHF.

This chain links TRBV5-4 with TRBJ1-1; D gene ambiguous. CDR1 and CDR2 from the germline V gene are SGHNT and YYREEE (reference sequence). V was clipped by 0 bases and J by 0 bases, with 9 bases between them. This CDR3 is 15 amino acids long. DNA of the CDR3: TGTGCCAGCAGCTTGGAGGCACATCTGAACACTGAAGCTTTCTTT. It translates to CASSLEAHLNTEAFF. Variable domain in full (rest from reference TRBV5-4 and TRBJ1-1): ETGVTQSPTHLIKTRGQQVTLRCSSQSGHNTVSWYQQALGQGPQFIFQYYREEENGRGNFPPRFSGLQFPNYSSELNVNALELDDSALYLCASSLEAHLNTEAFFGQGTRLTVV.

The genes are TRBV28 and TRBJ1-2; no firm D call. This CDR3 contains 14 residues. Per germline, CDR1 MDHEN and CDR2 SYDVKM. Trimming took off 3 bases at V and 8 bases at J, with 16 bases between the two ends. CDR3 DNA: TGTGCCAGCAGTTTGGTTTCGGCCGGAGGAGGCTACACCTTC. Its translation is CASSLVSAGGGYTF.

The chain combines TRBV5-4 with TRBJ2-3; a weak D match, TRBD2 (6 bases). From germline, CDR1 is SGHNT and CDR2 YYREEE (reference sequence). The CDR3 is 14 amino acids. V lost 3 bases and J lost 7, with 15 bases in between. The CDR3 is CASSSLSGDHTQYF. The CDR3 bases are TGTGCCAGCAGCTCCCTTAGCGGCGATCATACGCAGTATTTT.